The 13 T cell receptor beta chains listed next were all sequenced from one sample in a study of control samples from healthy donors and cancer patients. The method was immunoSEQ multiplex PCR; TCRdb's version includes in-frame clones alone and lacks a portion of them. The data hold approximately 110,000 clones, with 83% observed a single time. Specimen: blood. The receptors shown here come from a woman aged 50 to 60 in good health.

A single count supports this clone. The rearrangement links TRBV11-2 to TRBJ2-1; D is perhaps TRBD1 or TRBD2 (5 bases each). The CDR3 loop spans 14 amino acids. CDR1 and CDR2 (germline): SGHAT, FQNNGV. V was clipped by 5 bases and J by 7 bases, with 15 bases between them. The CDR3 DNA reads TGTGCCAGCAGCCCGGGACCGGTTAGGAATGAGCAGTTCTTC. The encoded protein is CASSPGPVRNEQFF.

The chain uses TRBV27 and TRBJ1-1; TRBD1 is a possible D gene (6 bases). The CDR3 sequence is 14 residues long. Germline assignment: CDR1 MNHEY and CDR2 SMNVEV (reference sequence). V shed 2 bases and J shed 3 bases, with 10 bases lying between them. CDR3 bases: TGTGCCAGCAGTTTAACAGGGTACGACACTGAAGCTTTCTTT. Translating it yields CASSLTGYDTEAFF.

The V gene is TRBV19, the J gene TRBJ1-1, with D perhaps TRBD1 (5 bases). V shed 6 bases and J shed 3 bases, with 14 bases lying between them. CDR1 is LNHDA and CDR2 is SQIVND in the germline V gene (reference sequence). The length of the CDR3 is 14 residues. In DNA form, the CDR3 reads TGTGCCAGTAGGGACCCCACAGGAGACACTGAAGCTTTCTTT. As protein: CASRDPTGDTEAFF.

The V gene is TRBV6-6, the J gene TRBJ2-1; D is undetermined. V shed 8 bases and J shed 5 bases, with 13 bases lying between them. The CDR3 is made up of 13 amino acids. Germline CDR1 reads MNHNY; CDR2 reads SVGAGI (reference sequence). Here the CDR3 reads CASGWAPDNEQFF. The CDR3 nucleotides are TGTGCCAGCGGATGGGCCCCCGACAATGAGCAGTTCTTC.

This clone has only one observation. V gene TRBV4-3 combines with J gene TRBJ1-2; 7 bases are shared with TRBD1. The CDR3 sequence is 18 residues long. The V gene's germline CDR1 is LGHNA and CDR2 YSLEER. The V segment lost 5 bases and the J segment 4 bases; nucleotides outside the gene matches: 19. CDR3 residues: CASSKGQDSPGLIYGYTF. As DNA, the CDR3 is TGCGCCAGCAGCAAAGGACAGGACAGTCCCGGACTCATCTATGGCTACACCTTC.

The chain joins TRBV20-1 to TRBJ1-2, with D unclear. Trimming pared 5 bases from V and 7 bases from J, leaving 11 bases between. This CDR3 has 11 amino acids. The V gene's germline CDR1 is DFQATT and CDR2 SNEGSKA (reference sequence). The chain's CDR3 is CSAVRGGGYTF. The CDR3 DNA is TGCAGTGCTGTGAGAGGAGGTGGCTACACCTTC.

The V and J genes are TRBV11-1 and TRBJ2-5; TRBD1 matches at 7 bases. Trimming removed 5 bases from V and 1 base from J; junction bases left unmatched: 1. CDR3 length: 13 amino acids. Germline V CDR1 and CDR2: SGHAT, FQDESV (reference sequence). This CDR3 reads CASSRDSQETQYF. DNA for the CDR3: TGTGCCAGCAGCCGGGACAGCCAAGAGACCCAGTACTTC.

V is TRBV7-2 and J is TRBJ1-6; D not certain. CDR3 length equals 14 residues. CDR1 and CDR2 (germline): SGHTA, FQGNSA. V was shortened by 5 bases and J by 10 bases, with 15 bases between the two germline ends. The CDR3 loop reads CASSVTLAGSPLHF. The CDR3 DNA sequence: TGTGCCAGCAGCGTGACCCTTGCAGGATCACCCCTCCACTTT.

The chain has TRBV5-6 and TRBJ1-5; maybe TRBD1 (5 bases). The CDR3 spans 15 residues. The V gene lost 2 bases and the J gene lost 0 bases, with 9 bases spanning the gap. Per germline, CDR1 SGHDT and CDR2 YYEEEE. CDR3: CASSLVQDSNQPQHF. The DNA of the CDR3 is TGTGCCAGCAGCTTAGTACAGGATAGCAATCAGCCCCAGCATTTT.

For this clone: The final CDR3 position lacks the conserved phenylalanine or tryptophan, pointing to a likely read error. It is unclear where the CDR3 begins or ends on the DNA, so no DNA is shown, and the CDR3 is as TCRdb lists it. V gene TRBV3-1 (or the pseudogene TRBV3-2) combines with J gene TRBJ1-1; TRBD1, the D gene given by the table, was not confirmed from the DNA. Germline loops: CDR1 LGHDT, CDR2 YNNKEL (reference sequence). The CDR3 has 12 residues if both end residues are counted. The CDR3 spells CASSQEGGATGL.

CDR3 coding DNA: TGTGCCAGCAGCCTACGCGGGACTAGCGGGAACCCCAGGAACGAGCAGTACTTC. This codes for CASSLRGTSGNPRNEQYF. The chain employs TRBV11-3 and TRBJ2-7; TRBD2 aligns across 13 bases. The CDR3 totals 18 residues. V lost 5 bases, J lost 5 bases, and 15 bases stayed unmatched. Germline V lookup: CDR1 SGHNT, CDR2 YENEEA.

This chain uses TRBV5-4 with TRBJ2-2; TRBD1 matches 8 bases. CDR1 and CDR2 from the germline V gene are SGHNT and YYREEE (reference sequence). J lost 3 bases, V lost 4 bases, and 8 bases had no gene match. The CDR3 loop spans 16 amino acids. The CDR3 region has the DNA TGTGCCAGCAGCCATATAGACAGGGGCGACACCGGGGAGCTGTTTTTT. Translating gives CASSHIDRGDTGELFF.

This clone has just one count. The V call is TRBV19, the J call TRBJ2-2; D is unclear. The V end lost 3 bases, the J end lost 0 bases, and 5 bases lay between the germline ends. This CDR3 is built from 14 residues. Germline values: CDR1 LNHDA, CDR2 SQIVND (reference sequence). In nucleotides, the CDR3 is TGTGCCAGTAGTATGACTTCGAACACCGGGGAGCTGTTTTTT. Protein product: CASSMTSNTGELFF.